This T cell receptor beta chain was recorded in a study of human T cells and chemical hapten exposure. This clonotype was detected only a few times. Documented time point: healthy volunteer bleed at 2 weeks. Unfractionated whole blood yielded total RNA. V was trimmed by 4 bases and J by 2 bases, leaving 10 bases between them. CDR3 length: 14 amino acids. Authors' methods: 90,000 to 100,000 TCRs per sample was the median, with a range of roughly 20,000 to 750,000. MiXCR was run by TCRdb on the RACE reads, yielding one entry per CDR3 protein. TCRdb's processing, not the study's, gives the V and J calls here. The sample consists of 130,000 or so distinct CDR3 sequences, roughly 9.5% of them appearing once.

This receptor was identified in a male donor in good health. Some clones in this sample may be carry-over from other donors' samples. The chain has TRBV12-3 or TRBV12-4 and TRBJ2-3; possibly TRBD2 for D (6 bases). The sample comprised whole blood. The chain's CDR3 is CASSWAGSTDTQYF. CDR3 bases: TGTGCCAGCAGTTGGGCGGGGTCCACAGATACGCAGTATTTT.